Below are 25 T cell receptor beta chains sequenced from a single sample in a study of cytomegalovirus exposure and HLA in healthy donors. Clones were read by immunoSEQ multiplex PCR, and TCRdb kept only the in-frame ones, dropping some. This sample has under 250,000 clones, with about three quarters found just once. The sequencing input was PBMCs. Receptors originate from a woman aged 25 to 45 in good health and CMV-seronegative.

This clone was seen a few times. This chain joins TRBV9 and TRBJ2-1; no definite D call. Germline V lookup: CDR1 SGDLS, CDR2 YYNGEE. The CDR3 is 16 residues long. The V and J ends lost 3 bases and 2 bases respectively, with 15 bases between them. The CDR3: CASSEPGTTPYNEQFF. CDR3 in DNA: TGTGCCAGCAGCGAGCCCGGAACGACTCCCTACAATGAGCAGTTCTTC. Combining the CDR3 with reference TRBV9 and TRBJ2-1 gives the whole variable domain DSGVTQTPKHLITATGQRVTLRCSPRSGDLSVYWYQQSLDQGLQFLIQYYNGEERAKGNILERFSAQQFPDLHSELNLSSLELGDSALYFCASSEPGTTPYNEQFFGPGTRLTVL.

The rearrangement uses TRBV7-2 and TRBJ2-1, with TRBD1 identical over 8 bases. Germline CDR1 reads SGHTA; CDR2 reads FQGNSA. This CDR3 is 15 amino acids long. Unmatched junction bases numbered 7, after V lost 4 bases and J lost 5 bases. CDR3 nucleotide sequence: TGTGCCAGCAGCTCAACAGGGACAGGCAACAATGAGCAGTTCTTC. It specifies CASSSTGTGNNEQFF.

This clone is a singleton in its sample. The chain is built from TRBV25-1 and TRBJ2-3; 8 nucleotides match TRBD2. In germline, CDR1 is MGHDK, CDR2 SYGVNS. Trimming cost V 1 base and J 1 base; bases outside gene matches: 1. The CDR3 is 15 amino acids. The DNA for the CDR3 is TGTGCCAGCAGTGAATTTAGCGGGGGCACAGATACGCAGTATTTT. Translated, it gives CASSEFSGGTDTQYF.

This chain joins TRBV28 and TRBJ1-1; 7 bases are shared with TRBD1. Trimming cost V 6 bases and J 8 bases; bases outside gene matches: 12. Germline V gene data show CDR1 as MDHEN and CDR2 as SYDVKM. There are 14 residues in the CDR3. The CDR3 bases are TGTGCCAGCAGGCCGGGACAGATATTTGTAGAAGCTTTCTTT. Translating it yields CASRPGQIFVEAFF.

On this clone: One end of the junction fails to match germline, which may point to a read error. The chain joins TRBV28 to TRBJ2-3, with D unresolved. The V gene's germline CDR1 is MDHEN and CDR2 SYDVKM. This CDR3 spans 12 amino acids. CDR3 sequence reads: CASSVAPDMQYF. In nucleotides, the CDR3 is TGTGCCAGCAGTGTAGCCCCGGATATGCAGTATTTT.

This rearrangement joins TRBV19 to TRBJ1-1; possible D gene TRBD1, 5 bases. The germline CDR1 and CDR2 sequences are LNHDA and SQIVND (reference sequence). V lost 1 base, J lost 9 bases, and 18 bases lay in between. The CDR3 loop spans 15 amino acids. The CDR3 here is CASSIGQGSTVKAFF. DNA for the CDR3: TGTGCCAGTAGTATAGGGCAGGGCTCCACCGTGAAAGCTTTCTTT. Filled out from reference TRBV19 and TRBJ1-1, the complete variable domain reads DGGITQSPKYLFRKEGQNVTLSCEQNLNHDAMYWYRQDPGQGLRLIYYSQIVNDFQKGDIAEGYSVSREKKESFPLTVTSAQKNPTAFYLCASSIGQGSTVKAFFGQGTRLTVV.

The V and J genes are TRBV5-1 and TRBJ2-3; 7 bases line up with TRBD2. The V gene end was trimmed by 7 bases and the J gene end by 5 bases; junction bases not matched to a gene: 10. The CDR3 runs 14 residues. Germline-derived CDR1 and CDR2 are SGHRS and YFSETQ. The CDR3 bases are TGCGCCAGCTGTATGGGGGGGATTATAGATACGCAGTATTTT. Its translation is CASCMGGIIDTQYF.

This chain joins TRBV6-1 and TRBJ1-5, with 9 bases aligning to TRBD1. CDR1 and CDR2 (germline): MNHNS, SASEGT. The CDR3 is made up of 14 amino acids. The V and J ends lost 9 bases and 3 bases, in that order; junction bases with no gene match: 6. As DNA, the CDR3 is TGTGCCAGTGTCCGGACAGGGGACAATCAGCCCCAGCATTTT. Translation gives CASVRTGDNQPQHF.

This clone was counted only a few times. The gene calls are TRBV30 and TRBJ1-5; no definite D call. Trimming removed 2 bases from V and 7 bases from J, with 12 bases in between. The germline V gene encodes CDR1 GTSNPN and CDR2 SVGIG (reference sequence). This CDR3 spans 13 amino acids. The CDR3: CAWSRQARQPQHF. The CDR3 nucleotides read TGTGCCTGGAGTCGTCAGGCAAGGCAGCCCCAGCATTTT.

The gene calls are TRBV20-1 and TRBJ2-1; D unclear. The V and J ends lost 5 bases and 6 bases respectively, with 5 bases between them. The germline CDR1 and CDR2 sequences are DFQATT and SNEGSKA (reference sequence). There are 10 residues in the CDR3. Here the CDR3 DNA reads TGCAGTGCTCCAGTCAATGAGCAGTTCTTC. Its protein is CSAPVNEQFF.

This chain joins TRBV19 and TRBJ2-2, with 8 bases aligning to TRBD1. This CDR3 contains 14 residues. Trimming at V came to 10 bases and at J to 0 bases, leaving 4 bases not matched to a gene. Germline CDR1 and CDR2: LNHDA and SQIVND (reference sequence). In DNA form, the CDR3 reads TGTGCCACCAGGGGGCGAGCGAACACCGGGGAGCTGTTTTTT. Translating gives CATRGRANTGELFF.

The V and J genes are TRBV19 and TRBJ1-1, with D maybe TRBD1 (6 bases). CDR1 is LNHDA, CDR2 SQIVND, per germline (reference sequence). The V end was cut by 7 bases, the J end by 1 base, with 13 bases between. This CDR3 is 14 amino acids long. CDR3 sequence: CASKIGRGNTEAFF. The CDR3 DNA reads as TGTGCCAGTAAAATCGGCAGGGGGAACACTGAAGCTTTCTTT.

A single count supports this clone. The CDR3 DNA sequence: TGTGCCAGCCGCCTTGGACAGGGGAGGAACGAGCAGTACTTC. It codes for CASRLGQGRNEQYF. The chain recombines TRBV28 with TRBJ2-7, with 9 bases aligning to TRBD1. CDR3 length equals 14 residues. The germline gives CDR1 MDHEN, CDR2 SYDVKM. The trim removed 8 bases at V and 5 bases at J, leaving 10 bases unmatched. Full variable domain (outside the CDR3, taken from reference TRBV28 and TRBJ2-7): DVKVTQSSRYLVKRTGEKVFLECVQDMDHENMFWYRQDPGLGLRLIYFSYDVKMKEKGDIPEGYSVSREKKERFSLILESASTNQTSMYLCASRLGQGRNEQYFGPGTRLTVT.

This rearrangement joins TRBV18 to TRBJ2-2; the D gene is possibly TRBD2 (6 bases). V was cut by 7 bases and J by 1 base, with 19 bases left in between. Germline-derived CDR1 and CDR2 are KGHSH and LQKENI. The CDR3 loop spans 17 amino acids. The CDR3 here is CASLGTAGLLNTGELFF. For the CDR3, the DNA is TGTGCCAGCTTAGGTACTGCGGGACTGCTGAACACCGGGGAGCTGTTTTTT.

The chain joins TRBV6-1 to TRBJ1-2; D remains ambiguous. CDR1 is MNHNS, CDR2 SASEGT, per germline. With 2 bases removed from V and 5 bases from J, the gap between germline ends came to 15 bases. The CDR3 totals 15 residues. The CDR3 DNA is TGTGCCAGCAGTGAAATCGGCCAGGACTGGTATGGCTACACCTTC. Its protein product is CASSEIGQDWYGYTF.

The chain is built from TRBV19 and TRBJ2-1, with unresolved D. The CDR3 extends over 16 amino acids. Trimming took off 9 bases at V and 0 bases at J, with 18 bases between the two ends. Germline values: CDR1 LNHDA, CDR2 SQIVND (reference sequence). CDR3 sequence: CASRDGKASSYNEQFF. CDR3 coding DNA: TGTGCCAGCCGAGACGGAAAGGCTAGCTCCTACAATGAGCAGTTCTTC.

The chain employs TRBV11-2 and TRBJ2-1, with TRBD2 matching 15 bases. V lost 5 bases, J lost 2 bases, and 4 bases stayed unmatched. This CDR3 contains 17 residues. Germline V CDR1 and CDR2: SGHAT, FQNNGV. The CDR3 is CASSRRTSGGAYNEQFF. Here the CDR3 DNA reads TGTGCCAGCAGCCGCCGGACTAGCGGGGGGGCCTACAATGAGCAGTTCTTC.

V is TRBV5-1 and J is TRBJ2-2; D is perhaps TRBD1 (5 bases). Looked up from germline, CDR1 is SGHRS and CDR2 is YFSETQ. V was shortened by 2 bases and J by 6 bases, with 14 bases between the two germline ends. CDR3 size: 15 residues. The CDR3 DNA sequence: TGCGCCAGCAGCTTTATCACAGGAAAGGCCGGGGAGCTGTTTTTT. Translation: CASSFITGKAGELFF.

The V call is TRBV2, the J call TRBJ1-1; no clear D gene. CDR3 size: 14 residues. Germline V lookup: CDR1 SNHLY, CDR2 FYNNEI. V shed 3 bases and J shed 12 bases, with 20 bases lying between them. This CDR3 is CASSESGSRPVPFF. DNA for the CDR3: TGTGCCAGCAGTGAGTCGGGGTCCCGACCGGTTCCTTTCTTT.

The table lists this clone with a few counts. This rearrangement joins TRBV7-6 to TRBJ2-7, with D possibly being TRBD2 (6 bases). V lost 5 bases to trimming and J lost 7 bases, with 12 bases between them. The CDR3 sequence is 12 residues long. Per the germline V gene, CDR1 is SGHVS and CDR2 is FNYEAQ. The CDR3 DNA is TGTGCCAGCAGCCTAGGCGGAGGGGAGCAGTACTTC. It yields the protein CASSLGGGEQYF.

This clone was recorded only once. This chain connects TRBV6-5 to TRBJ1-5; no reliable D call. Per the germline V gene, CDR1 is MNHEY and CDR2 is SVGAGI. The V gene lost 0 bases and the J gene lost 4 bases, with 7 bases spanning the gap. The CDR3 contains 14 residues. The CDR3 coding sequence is TGTGCCAGCAGTTACTCTTCGGGAAATCAGCCCCAGCATTTT. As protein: CASSYSSGNQPQHF.

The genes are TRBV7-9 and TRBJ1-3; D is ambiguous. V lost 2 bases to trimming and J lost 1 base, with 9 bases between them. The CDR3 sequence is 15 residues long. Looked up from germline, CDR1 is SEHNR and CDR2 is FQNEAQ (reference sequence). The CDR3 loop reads CASSLSGWSGNTIYF. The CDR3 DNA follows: TGTGCCAGCAGCTTATCGGGGTGGTCTGGAAACACCATATATTTT.

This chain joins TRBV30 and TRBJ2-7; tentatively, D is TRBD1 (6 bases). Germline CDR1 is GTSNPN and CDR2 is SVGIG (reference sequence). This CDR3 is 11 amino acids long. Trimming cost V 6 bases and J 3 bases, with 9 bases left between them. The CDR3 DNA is TGTGCCTGCCACAGGGTCTACGAGCAGTACTTC. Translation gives CACHRVYEQYF.

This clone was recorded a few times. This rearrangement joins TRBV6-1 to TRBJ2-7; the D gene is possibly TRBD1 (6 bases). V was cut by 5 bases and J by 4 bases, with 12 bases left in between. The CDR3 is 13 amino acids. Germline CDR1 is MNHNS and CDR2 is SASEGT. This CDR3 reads CASSPRTVYEQYF. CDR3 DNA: TGTGCCAGCAGTCCGCGGACAGTTTACGAGCAGTACTTC.

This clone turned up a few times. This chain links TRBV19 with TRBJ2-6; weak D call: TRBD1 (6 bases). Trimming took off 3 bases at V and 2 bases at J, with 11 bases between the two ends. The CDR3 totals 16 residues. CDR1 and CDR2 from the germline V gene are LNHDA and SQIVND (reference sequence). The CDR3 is CASSITDSTGANVLTF. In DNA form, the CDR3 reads TGTGCCAGTAGTATTACGGACAGCACTGGGGCCAACGTCCTGACTTTC. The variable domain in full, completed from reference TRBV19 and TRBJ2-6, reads DGGITQSPKYLFRKEGQNVTLSCEQNLNHDAMYWYRQDPGQGLRLIYYSQIVNDFQKGDIAEGYSVSREKKESFPLTVTSAQKNPTAFYLCASSITDSTGANVLTFGAGSRLTVL.